This section outlines one T cell receptor (beta chain) sequence together with its context. This record comes from a study of blood T cells in healthy people across ages. Then a second PCR, running roughly 7 to 11 cycles, was carried out with a sample-barcoded 5' primer and a J-beta primer mix. From the 5' RACE reads, TCRdb called clonotypes with MiXCR, one entry per CDR3 protein. The sample lists some 790,000 distinct CDR3 sequences, more than 25% occurring once. The sample consisted of blood. The sequence was collected from a woman older than 75 in good health.

This chain's CDR3 is CSARQINTEAFF. The CDR3 DNA follows: TGCAGTGCTAGACAGATTAACACTGAAGCTTTCTTT. The rearrangement links TRBV20-1 to TRBJ1-1, with no clear D. Per the germline V gene, CDR1 is DFQATT and CDR2 is SNEGSKA (reference sequence). The CDR3 spans 12 residues. Deletions cut 2 bases from V and 2 bases from J, with 6 bases between.